The T cell receptor (beta chain) described here comes from a study of T-cell memory formation after mild COVID-19. Study information: The study found TCR clusters largely donor specific.

This clonotype was seen more than once but under ten times. Barcoded TCR alpha and TCR beta cDNA libraries with UMIs came from 5'RACE using constant-segment primers. TCRdb re-derived calls from the 5' RACE reads in MiXCR, one entry per CDR3 protein. The profile shows 210,000 or so distinct CDR3 sequences, roughly 10% of them singletons. V was pared by 2 bases and J by 8 bases, with 15 bases between. The CDR3 is made up of 14 amino acids. Sequenced: PBMCs or a T cell subset sorted from them (not recorded which). The receptor was derived from a man younger than 35 who had mild COVID-19 (a few samples of this study predate the infection). Cell type and time point are not known. V usage is TRBV12-3 or TRBV12-4 and J usage is TRBJ1-2; possibly TRBD1 for D (5 bases). Written as DNA, the CDR3 is TGTGCCAGCAGTTTACCCCTATCGGGGGTCGGCTACACCTTC. It codes for CASSLPLSGVGYTF.